The clone carrying this T cell receptor (beta chain) was detected many times. Antigen specificity is unknown. Ophthalmopathy cases scored 3 or more on the Clinical Activity Score and 4 or more on NOSPECS grade, with duration below 3 months. Investigators excluded patients with uncontrolled infection, other autoimmune disease, pregnancy or lactation. Isolation of PBMCs was performed on 8.5 to 10 ml fresh peripheral blood. This sample stems from a study of T cells in Graves' hyperthyroidism and ophthalmopathy. V shed 8 bases, J shed 5 bases, and the junction held 11 bases outside the gene matches. CDR1 and CDR2 from the germline V gene are SGHAT and FQDESV (reference sequence). The CDR3 has 14 residues. Whole-study results and caveats: A model of 13 V-J features distinguished ophthalmopathy from stable hyperthyroidism.

Amplified TCR beta CDR3 regions derived from RNA transcripts. First-round RT-PCR with HTBI primers amplified the TCR CDR3 region. Using its own MiXCR run on the multiplex PCR reads, TCRdb lists one record per CDR3 protein. The sample records 550,000 to 700,000 distinct CDR3 sequences, 14% to 15% being singletons. The chain combines TRBV11-1 with TRBJ2-5, with 7 bases that match TRBD2. This sequence was found in a woman in her thirties or forties with Graves' ophthalmopathy. Sequenced input: blood. CDR3 bases: TGTGCCAGCGGACAACTAGCGAGGTCCGAGACCCAGTACTTC. Protein: CASGQLARSETQYF.